This T cell receptor (beta chain) was profiled in a study of CD8 T cells in ankylosing spondylitis. TCRdb recomputed calls from the 5' RACE reads with MiXCR, one row per CDR3 protein. Among some 240,000 distinct CDR3 sequences listed, approximately 24% were seen once. This CDR3 region has 16 residues. The V and J ends lost 6 bases and 7 bases, in that order; junction bases with no gene match: 9. CDR1 and CDR2 from the germline V gene are SNHLY and FYNNEI. This clonotype was seen a handful of times. This TCR was sampled from a male donor with ankylosing spondylitis or in good health (not recorded which). Material for sequencing was blood, either unsorted or a sorted T cell fraction (not recorded which). The chain combines TRBV2 with TRBJ2-1; 13 bases match TRBD2. CDR3 in DNA: TGTGCCAGCAGAGCCACTAGCGGGGGGGCCCAGAATGAGCAGTTCTTC. Its protein product is CASRATSGGAQNEQFF.